This TCR beta chain was sequenced in a study of blood T cell repertoires in COVID-19. Overall study: From the United States, Italy and Spain came samples of acute and convalescent COVID-19. Sample material is recorded as cDNA or gDNA derived from T cells, B-cell-depleted T cells, or PBMCs.

CDR1 is SGHAT, CDR2 FQNNGV, per germline. The length of the CDR3 is 14 residues. Trimming left V 5 bases short and J 2 bases short, with 11 bases between. Method: immunoSEQ multiplex PCR; TCRdb's copy keeps in-frame clones and lacks some. In the table there are roughly 69,000 clones, less than 90% of which are singletons. The receptor was derived from a man between 45 and 60 years old with active COVID-19. The V and J genes are TRBV11-2 and TRBJ2-3, with D unclear. Sequenced: peripheral blood. For the CDR3, the DNA is TGTGCCAGCAGCCGAGCGCAAGACACAGATACGCAGTATTTT. It translates to CASSRAQDTDTQYF.